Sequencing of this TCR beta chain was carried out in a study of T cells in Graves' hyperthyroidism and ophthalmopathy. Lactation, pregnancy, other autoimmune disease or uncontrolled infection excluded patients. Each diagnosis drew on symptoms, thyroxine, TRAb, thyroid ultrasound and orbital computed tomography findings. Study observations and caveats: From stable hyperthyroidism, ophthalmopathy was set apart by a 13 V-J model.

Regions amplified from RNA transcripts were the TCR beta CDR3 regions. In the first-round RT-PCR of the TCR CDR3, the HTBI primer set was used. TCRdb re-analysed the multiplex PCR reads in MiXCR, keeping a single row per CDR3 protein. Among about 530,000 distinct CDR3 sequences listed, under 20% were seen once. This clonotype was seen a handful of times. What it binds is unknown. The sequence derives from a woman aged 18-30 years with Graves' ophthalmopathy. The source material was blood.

In nucleotides, the CDR3 is TGTGCCAGCAGCCGGGGCCACCCTAGGCAGTATTTT. It encodes CASSRGHPRQYF. V usage is TRBV14 and J usage is TRBJ2-3, with a weak D call TRBD1 (5 bases). CDR1 and CDR2 from the germline V gene are SGHDN and FVKESK. The CDR3 covers 12 residues. V was shortened by 4 bases and J by 11 bases, with 13 bases between the two germline ends.